These T cell receptor beta chains were read from a single sample in a study of control samples from healthy donors and cancer patients. Clones were sequenced by immunoSEQ multiplex PCR, and TCRdb holds only the in-frame ones, with some missing. The sample lists some 130,000 clones, roughly 95% occurring once. The sample comprised blood. The receptors originated from a man aged 25 to 40 in good health. The CDR3 runs from the conserved cysteine through the conserved F or W. The D gene is left open where the match is weak. A clone size is listed for some rows: how often the clone was seen (once, few, many), or a class if it is expanded.

>TRBD2|TRBV3-1/TRBV3-2|.|TRBJ2-2
TGTGCCAGCAGCCGAATAGGGAGCGGGGGCCCGGTCAGGGGGGAGCTGTTTTTT
CASSRIGSGGPVRGELFF
>TRBD2|TRBV5-1|.|TRBJ2-1
TGCGCCAGCAGCTTCTTAGCGGGGTCCTACAATGAGCAGTTCTTC
CASSFLAGSYNEQFF
>TRBD1|TRBV29-1|.|TRBJ2-7
TGCAGCGTTGTGGTAGGACAGGGGGTTTACGAGCAGTACTTC
CSVVVGQGVYEQYF
>TRBD1|TRBV6-2/TRBV6-3|once|TRBJ2-7
TGTGCCAGCAGTTACTCGAGGGACAGACTTTCCTACGAGCAGTACTTC
CASSYSRDRLSYEQYF
>.|TRBV6-4|few|TRBJ1-1
TGTGCCAGCAGAACGGACGGTTTGAACACTGAAGCTTTCTTT
CASRTDGLNTEAFF
>.|TRBV4-3|.|TRBJ2-3
TGCGCCAGCAGCCAAGCTATTGGCACCACAGATACGCAGTATTTT
CASSQAIGTTDTQYF
>.|TRBV4-1|.|TRBJ2-2
TGCGCCAGCAGCCAGACGAACACCGGGGAGCTGTTTTTT
CASSQTNTGELFF
>TRBD1|TRBV5-1|.|TRBJ1-2
TGCGCCAGCAGCTTTGACAGGGGGCAGGAAGGCTACACCTTC
CASSFDRGQEGYTF
>.|TRBV19|.|TRBJ2-2
TGTGCCAGTAGTATCGCCTCGGGCTGGGGACCTTCAACCGGGGAGCTGTTTTTT
CASSIASGWGPSTGELFF
>TRBD2|TRBV6-4|.|TRBJ2-3
TGTGCCAGCAGTGCTAGCGGGGGGGCTCCAGATACGCAGTATTTT
CASSASGGAPDTQYF
>.|TRBV12-3/TRBV12-4|.|TRBJ2-7
TGTGCCAGCAGTTTAGGAGGGACCTACGAGCAGTACTTC
CASSLGGTYEQYF
>.|TRBV6-5|.|TRBJ1-1
TGTGCCAGCATTGTAGGGTCCAGCATGAACACTGAAGCTTTCTTT
CASIVGSSMNTEAFF
>.|TRBV5-6|.|TRBJ1-3
TGTGCCAGCAGCTTGTTGGCGTGGAGAAACACCATATATTTT
CASSLLAWRNTIYF
>.|TRBV3-1/TRBV3-2|few|TRBJ1-1
TGTGCCAGCAGTCGCGGACAGAGCACTGAAGCTTTCTTT
CASSRGQSTEAFF
>.|TRBV5-6|.|TRBJ1-2
TGTGCCAGCAGCTTGGGAGGGCGCTATGGCTACACCTTC
CASSLGGRYGYTF
>.|TRBV5-1|.|TRBJ1-1
TGCGCCAGCAGCTTTACTACGGACGGCGCTGAAGCTTTCTTT
CASSFTTDGAEAFF
>.|TRBV27|.|TRBJ1-6
TGTGCCAGCAGTTTCGACAGGACCTATAATTCACCCCTCCACTTT
CASSFDRTYNSPLHF
>.|TRBV19|.|TRBJ1-1
TGTGCCAGTAGTATTGGGGCCACTGAAGCTTTCTTT
CASSIGATEAFF
>.|TRBV28|.|TRBJ2-5
TGTGCCAGCGTTGGGGTGGAGCAGGGGTGGGTTGGGGAGACCCAGTACTTC
CASVGVEQGWVGETQYF
>.|TRBV18|.|TRBJ2-5
TGTGCCAGCTCACCACCGACTGGGGAGACCCAGTACTTC
CASSPPTGETQYF
>.|TRBV4-3|.|TRBJ2-5
TGCGCCAGCAGCCAAGGGCGACATGTCCAAGAGACCCAGTACTTC
CASSQGRHVQETQYF
>.|TRBV7-9|.|TRBJ1-4
TGTGCCAGCTCCGGGACCGGGGCTGAAAAACTGTTTTTT
CASSGTGAEKLFF
>TRBD2|TRBV6-2/TRBV6-3|.|TRBJ2-3
TGTGCCAGCAGTTACCGGACTAGCGGAACAGATACGCAGTATTTT
CASSYRTSGTDTQYF
>TRBD1|TRBV7-9|.|TRBJ1-1
TGTGCCAGCAGCCCCCCACAGGGGGGCACTGAAGCTTTCTTT
CASSPPQGGTEAFF
>.|TRBV7-2|.|TRBJ1-3
TGTGCCAGCAGCTTAGTGCTGGGATTCACTGGAAACACCATATATTTT
CASSLVLGFTGNTIYF
>TRBD2|TRBV18|.|TRBJ2-1
TGTGCCAGCTCACCCGGAGCGGGGGGGCGCAACAATGAGCAGTTCTTC
CASSPGAGGRNNEQFF
>.|TRBV12-3/TRBV12-4|.|TRBJ1-1
TGTGCCAGCAGTTTTCGGGGCACCACTGAAGCTTTCTTT
CASSFRGTTEAFF
>.|TRBV9|once|TRBJ1-2
TGTGCCAGCAGCGTAGGGGGGTCTAACTATGGCTACACCTTC
CASSVGGSNYGYTF
>.|TRBV7-2|.|TRBJ1-1
TGTGCCAGCAGCTTAGCGCCTGGGAACACTGAAGCTTTCTTT
CASSLAPGNTEAFF
>TRBD1|TRBV27|.|TRBJ1-2
TGTGCCAGCAGTTCGACAGGGGGGCGCTATGGCTACACCTTC
CASSSTGGRYGYTF
>.|TRBV19|few|TRBJ1-4
TGTGCCAGTAGGTCTGTTCGCAGGGAAGGTGAAAAACTGTTTTTT
CASRSVRREGEKLFF
>.|TRBV4-3|.|TRBJ1-2
TGCGCCAGCAGCCCTTCCACCGGTGTAGTCTATGGCTACACCTTC
CASSPSTGVVYGYTF
>TRBD2|TRBV2|.|TRBJ2-1
TGTGCCAGCAGCAGGACTAGCGGGGGGACCTACAATGAGCAGTTCTTC
CASSRTSGGTYNEQFF
>.|TRBV4-2|.|TRBJ2-6
TGTGCCAGCAGCCAGGCGGCAGGGGCCTCTGGGGCCAACGTCCTGACTTTC
CASSQAAGASGANVLTF
>TRBD1|TRBV6-2/TRBV6-3|once|TRBJ2-6
TGTGCCAGCAGTTACCAGGGGGCACGGGCCGGGGCCAACGTCCTGACTTTC
CASSYQGARAGANVLTF